The 14 T cell receptor beta chains in this list originate from one sample, sequenced in a study of shared T cell receptors in the human thymus. Using immunoSEQ multiplex PCR, the repertoire was profiled, and TCRdb retains in-frame clones only, with some absent. The sample records about 660,000 clones, roughly 90% being singletons. Another study also made use of these data, one on human thymus T cells.

Specimen: thymocytes. The receptors shown here come from a boy in the first two years of life with a congenital heart defect.

V is TRBV27 and J is TRBJ1-3; D remains ambiguous. Trimming cost V 9 bases and J 3 bases, with 12 bases left between them. This CDR3 contains 13 residues. Germline CDR1 reads MNHEY; CDR2 reads SMNVEV (reference sequence). The CDR3 loop is CASRGPGGNTIYF. CDR3 coding DNA: TGTGCCAGTCGTGGGCCTGGTGGAAACACCATATATTTT.

V gene TRBV7-9 combines with J gene TRBJ1-1; tentatively, D is TRBD1 (5 bases). The CDR3 is made up of 13 amino acids. The V gene's germline CDR1 is SEHNR and CDR2 FQNEAQ (reference sequence). V lost 5 bases and J 3 bases, leaving 10 bases between the germline ends. The chain's CDR3 is CASSLGGDTEAFF. Here the CDR3 DNA reads TGTGCCAGCAGCCTGGGGGGAGACACTGAAGCTTTCTTT.

This sequence joins TRBV19 and TRBJ2-7; tentatively, D is TRBD1 (5 bases). Germline CDR1 reads LNHDA; CDR2 reads SQIVND (reference sequence). V gave up 7 bases and J gave up 0 bases, with 16 bases separating them. The CDR3 spans 15 residues. CDR3 nucleotides: TGTGCCAGTATACCCAGGGCCCACTACTCCTACGAGCAGTACTTC. It codes for CASIPRAHYSYEQYF.

V is TRBV4-2 and J is TRBJ1-2; a weak D match, TRBD1 (5 bases). The germline CDR1 and CDR2 sequences are LGHNA and YNFKEQ. The CDR3 sequence is 12 residues long. V lost 9 bases and J lost 5, with 13 bases in between. CDR3 sequence reads: CARGDSRYGYTF. As DNA, the CDR3 is TGTGCCAGAGGGGACTCGAGGTATGGCTACACCTTC.

J is TRBJ1-2 and V is TRBV6-1, with TRBD1 matching 9 bases. After removal of 1 base from V and 7 bases from J, the junction contained 22 bases not matched to a gene. Germline V CDR1 and CDR2: MNHNS, SASEGT. The CDR3 extends over 20 amino acids. CDR3 amino acids: CASSEEVAGTGTPGVSGYTF. DNA of the CDR3: TGTGCCAGCAGTGAAGAGGTGGCCGGGACAGGGACTCCAGGAGTCTCTGGCTACACCTTC.

This chain joins TRBV19 and TRBJ2-3; 15 bases map to TRBD2. The germline V gene has CDR1 LNHDA and CDR2 SQIVND (reference sequence). The length of the CDR3 is 20 residues. V dropped 1 base and J dropped 0; count of bases not matched to a gene: 8. This CDR3 is CASSIGGLAGGRVSTDTQYF. CDR3 DNA: TGTGCCAGTAGTATAGGGGGACTAGCGGGAGGCCGGGTTAGCACAGATACGCAGTATTTT.

This chain links TRBV27 with TRBJ2-7, with 14 bases identical to TRBD2. Trimming at V came to 5 bases and at J to 5 bases, leaving 11 bases not matched to a gene. Germline CDR1 and CDR2: MNHEY and SMNVEV (reference sequence). The CDR3 is made up of 17 amino acids. CDR3 DNA sequence: TGTGCCAGCAGTCCCCTGGGGACTAGCGGGAGAGTCAACGAGCAGTACTTC. This encodes CASSPLGTSGRVNEQYF.

Written as DNA, the CDR3 is TGTGCCAGCAGCCAAGATGGGGCGGGAGGGCCCGTAGATACGCAGTATTTT. Translated, it gives CASSQDGAGGPVDTQYF. The J gene is TRBJ2-3, the V gene TRBV4-2; 9 bases line up with TRBD2. The CDR3 covers 17 residues. Germline assignment: CDR1 LGHNA and CDR2 YNFKEQ. J lost 5 bases, V lost 0 bases, and 9 bases had no gene match.

The V call is TRBV18, the J call TRBJ1-2, with D possibly being TRBD1 (5 bases). The V gene's germline CDR1 is KGHSH and CDR2 LQKENI. V lost 4 bases and J lost 5, with 17 bases in between. This CDR3 region has 15 residues. The CDR3 nucleotides are TGTGCCAGCTCACGAAAGAGGACACTCCAATATGGCTACACCTTC. This sequence encodes CASSRKRTLQYGYTF. The full variable domain, in which reference TRBV18 and TRBJ1-2 provide the parts outside the CDR3, is NAGVMQNPRHLVRRRGQEARLRCSPMKGHSHVYWYRQLPEEGLKFMVYLQKENIIDESGMPKERFSAEFPKEGPSILRIQQVVRGDSAAYFCASSRKRTLQYGYTFGSGTRLTVV.

V is TRBV9 and J is TRBJ2-1; 8 bases are shared with TRBD2. V dropped 7 bases and J dropped 0; count of bases not matched to a gene: 9. Germline values: CDR1 SGDLS, CDR2 YYNGEE. There are 16 residues in the CDR3. The CDR3 DNA reads TGTGCCAGCTCCGGGGGGGGCCACTTCTCCTACAATGAGCAGTTCTTC. The encoded protein is CASSGGGHFSYNEQFF.

The V gene is TRBV14, the J gene TRBJ1-2; 11 bases map to TRBD1. After removal of 4 bases from V and 6 bases from J, the junction contained 10 bases not matched to a gene. The length of the CDR3 is 16 residues. From germline, CDR1 is SGHDN and CDR2 FVKESK. The CDR3 nucleotides read TGTGCCAGCAGCCCTCACGCCGGGACAGGGGGTCATGGCTACACCTTC. Its translation is CASSPHAGTGGHGYTF.

Remarks on this clone: This sample also contains other DNA sequences that code for the same CDR3. The chain combines TRBV28 with TRBJ1-3; 7 bases are shared with TRBD1. The ends lost 5 bases at V and 0 bases at J; junction bases unmatched: 1. CDR3 size: 14 residues. Germline CDR1 MDHEN, CDR2 SYDVKM. Here the CDR3 reads CASSPGGSGNTIYF. The CDR3 DNA is TGTGCCAGCAGTCCAGGGGGCTCTGGAAACACCATATATTTT.

This clone was picked up one time. For the CDR3, the DNA is TGCGCCAGCAGCCGCCCGGGACTAGCGGGAATTAGCTCCTACAATGAGCAGTTCTTC. It translates to CASSRPGLAGISSYNEQFF. V usage is TRBV4-3 and J usage is TRBJ2-1; 13 nucleotides align to TRBD2. This CDR3 contains 19 residues. V lost 4 bases and J lost 0; bases outside the gene matches: 9. Germline CDR1 reads LGHNA; CDR2 reads YSLEER.

The rearrangement joins TRBV28 to TRBJ2-1, with 8 bases aligning to TRBD2. The trim removed 6 bases at V and 9 bases at J, leaving 4 bases unmatched. Germline CDR1 is MDHEN and CDR2 is SYDVKM. The CDR3 contains 12 residues. CDR3 loop: CASSRSGSEQFF. The DNA of the CDR3 is TGTGCCAGCAGCAGAAGCGGGAGTGAGCAGTTCTTC. Combining the CDR3 with reference TRBV28 and TRBJ2-1 gives the whole variable domain DVKVTQSSRYLVKRTGEKVFLECVQDMDHENMFWYRQDPGLGLRLIYFSYDVKMKEKGDIPEGYSVSREKKERFSLILESASTNQTSMYLCASSRSGSEQFFGPGTRLTVL.